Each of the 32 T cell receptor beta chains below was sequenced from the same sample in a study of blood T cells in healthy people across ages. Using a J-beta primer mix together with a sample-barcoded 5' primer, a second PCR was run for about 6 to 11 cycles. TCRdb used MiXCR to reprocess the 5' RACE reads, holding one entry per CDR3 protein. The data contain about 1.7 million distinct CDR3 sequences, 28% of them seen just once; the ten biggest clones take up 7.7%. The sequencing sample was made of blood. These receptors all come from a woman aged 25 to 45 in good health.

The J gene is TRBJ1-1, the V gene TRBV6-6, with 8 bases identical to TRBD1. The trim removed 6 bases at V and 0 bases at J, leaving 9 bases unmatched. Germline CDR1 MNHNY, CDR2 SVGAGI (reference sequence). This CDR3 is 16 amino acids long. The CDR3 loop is CASSNGLDRVNTEAFF. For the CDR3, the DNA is TGTGCCAGCAGCAATGGACTGGACAGGGTGAACACTGAAGCTTTCTTT.

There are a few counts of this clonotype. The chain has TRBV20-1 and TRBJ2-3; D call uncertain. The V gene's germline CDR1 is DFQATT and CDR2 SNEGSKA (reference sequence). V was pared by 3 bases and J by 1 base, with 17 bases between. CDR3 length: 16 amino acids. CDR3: CSARKGSIGGTDTQYF. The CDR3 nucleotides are TGCAGTGCTAGGAAAGGCTCGATAGGAGGCACAGATACGCAGTATTTT.

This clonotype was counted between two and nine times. This CDR3 is CASRGMDQPQHF. The CDR3 nucleotides are TGTGCCAGCAGGGGGATGGATCAGCCCCAGCATTTT. The genes are TRBV6-6 and TRBJ1-5; D call uncertain. The germline gives CDR1 MNHNY, CDR2 SVGAGI (reference sequence). Trimming left V 6 bases short and J 5 bases short, with 8 bases between. The CDR3 totals 12 residues.

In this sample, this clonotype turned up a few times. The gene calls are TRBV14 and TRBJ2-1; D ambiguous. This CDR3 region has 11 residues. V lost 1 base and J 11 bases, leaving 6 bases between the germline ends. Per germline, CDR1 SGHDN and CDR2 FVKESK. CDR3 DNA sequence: TGTGCCAGCAGCCAAGCGCTTCAGCAGTTCTTC. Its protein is CASSQALQQFF. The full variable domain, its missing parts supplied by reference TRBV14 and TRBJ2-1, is EAGVTQFPSHSVIEKGQTVTLRCDPISGHDNLYWYRRVMGKEIKFLLHFVKESKQDESGMPNNRFLAERTGGTYSTLKVQPAELEDSGVYFCASSQALQQFFGPGTRLTVL.

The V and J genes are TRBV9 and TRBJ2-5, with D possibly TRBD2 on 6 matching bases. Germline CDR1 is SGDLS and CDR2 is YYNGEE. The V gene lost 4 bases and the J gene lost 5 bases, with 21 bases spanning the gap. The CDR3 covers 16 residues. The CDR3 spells CASSPGVGGGKETQYF. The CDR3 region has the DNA TGTGCCAGCAGCCCCGGGGTCGGCGGAGGGAAGGAGACCCAGTACTTC.

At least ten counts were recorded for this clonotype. The CDR3 region has the DNA TGCAGCGTCTTCGGGGGTGGCGAGACCCAGTACTTC. Encoded protein: CSVFGGGETQYF. This chain links TRBV29-1 with TRBJ2-5, with a weak D call TRBD2 (6 bases). Germline V lookup: CDR1 SQVTM, CDR2 ANQGSEA. The V gene lost 6 bases and the J gene lost 5 bases, with 13 bases spanning the gap. The CDR3 runs 12 residues.

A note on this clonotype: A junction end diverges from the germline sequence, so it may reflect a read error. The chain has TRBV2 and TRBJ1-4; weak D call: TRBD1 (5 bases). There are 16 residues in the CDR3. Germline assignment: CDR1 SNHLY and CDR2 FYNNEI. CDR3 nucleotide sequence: TGTGCCAGCAGGCCCCTAGCCGGGGACCCTAATGAACAACTGTTTTTT. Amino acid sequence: CASRPLAGDPNEQLFF.

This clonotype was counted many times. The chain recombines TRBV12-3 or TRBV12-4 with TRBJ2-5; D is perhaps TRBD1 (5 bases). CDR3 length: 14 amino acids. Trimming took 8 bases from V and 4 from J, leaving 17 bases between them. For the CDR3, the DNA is TGTGCCAGCTCCACTTACCAGGGCGGAGAGACCCAGTACTTC. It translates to CASSTYQGGETQYF.

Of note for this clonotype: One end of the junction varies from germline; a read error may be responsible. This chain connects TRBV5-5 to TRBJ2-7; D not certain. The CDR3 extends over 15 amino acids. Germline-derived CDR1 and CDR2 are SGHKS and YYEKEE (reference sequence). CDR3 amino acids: CTSSLGPRYSYEQYF. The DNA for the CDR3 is TGTACCAGCAGCTTGGGCCCCCGTTACTCCTACGAGCAGTACTTC.

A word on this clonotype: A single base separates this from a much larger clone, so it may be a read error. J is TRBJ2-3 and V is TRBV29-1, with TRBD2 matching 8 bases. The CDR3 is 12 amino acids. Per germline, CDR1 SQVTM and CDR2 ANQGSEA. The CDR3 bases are TGCAGCGTTGAAGCCCCGGGGGGGACGCGGTATTTT. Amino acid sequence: CSVEAPGGTRYF.

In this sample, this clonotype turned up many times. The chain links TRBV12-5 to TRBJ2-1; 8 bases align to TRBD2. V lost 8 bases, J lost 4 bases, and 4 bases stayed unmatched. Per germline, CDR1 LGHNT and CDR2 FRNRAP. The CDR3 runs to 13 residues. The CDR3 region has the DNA TGTGCTAGTACTAGCGGACTATACAATGAGCAGTTCTTC. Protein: CASTSGLYNEQFF.

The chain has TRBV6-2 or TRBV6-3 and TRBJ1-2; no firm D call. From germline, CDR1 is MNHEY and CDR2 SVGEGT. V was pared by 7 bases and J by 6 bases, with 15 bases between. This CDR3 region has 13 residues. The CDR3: CASKESSKDGYTF. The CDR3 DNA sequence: TGTGCCAGCAAGGAGAGCAGTAAGGATGGCTACACCTTC.

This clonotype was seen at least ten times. The CDR3 region is CASSALLAGGAETQYF. CDR3 sequence (DNA): TGTGCCAGCAGCGCATTACTAGCGGGGGGGGCAGAGACCCAGTACTTC. V gene TRBV5-5 combines with J gene TRBJ2-5; 13 bases fit TRBD2. The junction had 7 bases not matched to a gene; V was cut back by 4 bases and J by 4 bases. Per the germline V gene, CDR1 is SGHKS and CDR2 is YYEKEE (reference sequence). The CDR3 contains 16 residues. The whole variable domain, filled in from reference TRBV5-5 and TRBJ2-5, reads DAGVTQSPTHLIKTRGQQVTLRCSPISGHKSVSWYQQVLGQGPQFIFQYYEKEERGRGNFPDRFSARQFPNYSSELNVNALLLGDSALYLCASSALLAGGAETQYFGPGTRLLVL.

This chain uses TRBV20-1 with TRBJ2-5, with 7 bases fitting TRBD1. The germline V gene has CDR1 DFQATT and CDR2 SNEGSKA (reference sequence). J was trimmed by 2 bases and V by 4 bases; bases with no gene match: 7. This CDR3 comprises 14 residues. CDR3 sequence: CSANGVRGQETQYF. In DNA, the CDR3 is TGCAGTGCTAACGGGGTCAGGGGGCAAGAGACCCAGTACTTC.

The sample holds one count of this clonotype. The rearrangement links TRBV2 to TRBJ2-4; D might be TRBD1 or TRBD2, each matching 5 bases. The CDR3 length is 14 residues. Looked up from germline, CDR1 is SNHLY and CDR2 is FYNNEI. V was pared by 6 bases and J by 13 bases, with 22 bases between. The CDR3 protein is CASSEGWTFGEQYF. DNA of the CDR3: TGTGCCAGCAGCGAGGGGTGGACCTTCGGGGAGCAGTACTTC.

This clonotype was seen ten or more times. Here the CDR3 reads CASSHPGNYGYTF. The CDR3 DNA follows: TGCGCCAGCAGCCATCCTGGGAACTATGGCTACACCTTC. This chain uses TRBV4-1 with TRBJ1-2; D remains unclear. Germline assignment: CDR1 MGHRA and CDR2 YSYEKL. The CDR3 loop spans 13 amino acids. The ends were cut back, 3 bases at V and 2 bases at J, with 7 bases in the middle.

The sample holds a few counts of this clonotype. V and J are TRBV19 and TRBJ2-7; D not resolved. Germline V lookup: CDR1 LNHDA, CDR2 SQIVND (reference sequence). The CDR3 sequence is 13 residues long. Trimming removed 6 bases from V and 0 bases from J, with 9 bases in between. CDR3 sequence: CASRIMSSYEQYF. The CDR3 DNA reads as TGTGCCAGTAGGATTATGAGCTCCTACGAGCAGTACTTC.

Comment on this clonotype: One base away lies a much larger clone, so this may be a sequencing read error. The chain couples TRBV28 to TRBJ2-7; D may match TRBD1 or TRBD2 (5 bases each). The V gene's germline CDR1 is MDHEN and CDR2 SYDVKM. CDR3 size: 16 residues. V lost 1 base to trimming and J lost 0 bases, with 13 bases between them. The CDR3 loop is CASSLFGDGHSYEQYF. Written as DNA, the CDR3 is TGTGCCAGCAGTTTATTTGGGGACGGGCACTCCTACGAGCAGTACTTC. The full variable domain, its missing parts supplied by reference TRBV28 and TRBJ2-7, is DVKVTQSSRYLVKRTGEKVFLECVQDMDHENMFWYRQDPGLGLRLIYFSYDVKMKEKGDIPEGYSVSREKKERFSLILESASTNQTSMYLCASSLFGDGHSYEQYFGPGTRLTVT.

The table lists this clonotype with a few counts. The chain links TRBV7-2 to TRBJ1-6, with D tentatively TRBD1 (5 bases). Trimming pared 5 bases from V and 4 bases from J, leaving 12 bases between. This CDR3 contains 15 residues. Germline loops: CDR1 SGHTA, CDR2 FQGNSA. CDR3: CASSKTGTYNSPLHF. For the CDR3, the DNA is TGTGCCAGCAGCAAAACCGGGACGTATAATTCACCCCTCCACTTT.

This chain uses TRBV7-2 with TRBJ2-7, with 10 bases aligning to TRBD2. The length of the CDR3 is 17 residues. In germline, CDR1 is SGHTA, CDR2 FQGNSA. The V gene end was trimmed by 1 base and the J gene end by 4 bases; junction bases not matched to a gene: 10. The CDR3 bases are TGTGCCAGCAGCTTAGACAGCGGGGGGGCCGTTTTGTACGAGCAGTACTTC. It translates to CASSLDSGGAVLYEQYF.

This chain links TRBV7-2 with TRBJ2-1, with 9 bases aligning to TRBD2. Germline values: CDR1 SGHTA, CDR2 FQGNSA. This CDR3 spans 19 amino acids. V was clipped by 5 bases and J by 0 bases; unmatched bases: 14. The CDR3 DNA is TGTGCCAGCAGCCCACAGGACAGCGGGGGGTCCCCCTCCTACAATGAGCAGTTCTTC. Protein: CASSPQDSGGSPSYNEQFF.

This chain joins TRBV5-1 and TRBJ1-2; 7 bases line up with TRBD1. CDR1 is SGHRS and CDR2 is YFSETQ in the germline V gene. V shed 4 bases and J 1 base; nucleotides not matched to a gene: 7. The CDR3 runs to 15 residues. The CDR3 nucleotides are TGCGCCAGCAGCGGGAGACAGGGCAATAACTATGGCTACACCTTC. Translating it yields CASSGRQGNNYGYTF.

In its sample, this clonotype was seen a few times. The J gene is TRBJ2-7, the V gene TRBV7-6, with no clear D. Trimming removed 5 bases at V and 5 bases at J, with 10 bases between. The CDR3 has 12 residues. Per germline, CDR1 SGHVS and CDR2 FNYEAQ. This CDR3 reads CASSRALNEQYF. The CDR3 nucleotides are TGTGCCAGCAGCCGGGCCTTGAACGAGCAGTACTTC.

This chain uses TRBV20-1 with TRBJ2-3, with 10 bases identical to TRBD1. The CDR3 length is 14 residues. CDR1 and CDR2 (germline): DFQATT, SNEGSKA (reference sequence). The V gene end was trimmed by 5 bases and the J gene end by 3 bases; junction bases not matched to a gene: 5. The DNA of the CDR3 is TGCAGTGCTGGAGGACAGGGGGGGACAGATACGCAGTATTTT. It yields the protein CSAGGQGGTDTQYF.

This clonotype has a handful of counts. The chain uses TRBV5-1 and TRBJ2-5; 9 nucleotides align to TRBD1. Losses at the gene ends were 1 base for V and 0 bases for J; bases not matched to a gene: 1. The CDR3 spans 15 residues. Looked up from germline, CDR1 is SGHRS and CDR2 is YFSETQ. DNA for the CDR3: TGCGCCAGCAGCTTGACAGGGGGCAACCAAGAGACCCAGTACTTC. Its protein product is CASSLTGGNQETQYF.

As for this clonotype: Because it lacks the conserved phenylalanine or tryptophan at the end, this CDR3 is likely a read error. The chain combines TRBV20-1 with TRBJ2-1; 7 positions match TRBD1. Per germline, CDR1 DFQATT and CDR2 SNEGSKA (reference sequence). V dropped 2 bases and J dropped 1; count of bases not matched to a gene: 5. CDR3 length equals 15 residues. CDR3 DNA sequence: TGCAGTGCTAGAACCGAGACAGGGTCCTACAATGAGCAGTTCGTC. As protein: CSARTETGSYNEQFV.

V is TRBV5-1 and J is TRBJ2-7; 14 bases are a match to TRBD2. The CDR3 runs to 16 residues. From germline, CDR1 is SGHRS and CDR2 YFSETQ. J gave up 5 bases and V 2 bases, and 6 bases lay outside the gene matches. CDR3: CASSFGGTSGSDEQYF. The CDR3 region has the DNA TGCGCCAGCAGCTTCGGGGGGACTAGCGGGAGTGACGAGCAGTACTTC.

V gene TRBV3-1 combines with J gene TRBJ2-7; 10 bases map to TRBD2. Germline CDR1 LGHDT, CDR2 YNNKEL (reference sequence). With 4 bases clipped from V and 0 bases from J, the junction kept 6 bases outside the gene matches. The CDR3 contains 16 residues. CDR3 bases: TGTGCCAGCAGCCCTGGGGGACTAGCGAGCTCCTACGAGCAGTACTTC. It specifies CASSPGGLASSYEQYF.

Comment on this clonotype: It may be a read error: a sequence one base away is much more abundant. CDR3 DNA sequence: TGTGCCATCAGTGAGCCACAGGGATCCCACGAGCAGTACTTC. Amino acids: CAISEPQGSHEQYF. The chain couples TRBV10-3 to TRBJ2-7, with D tentatively TRBD1 (6 bases). Germline lookup yields CDR1 ENHRY and CDR2 SYGVKD. The CDR3 sequence is 14 residues long. The germline V and J ends were trimmed by 2 bases and 5 bases, with 13 bases remaining between them.

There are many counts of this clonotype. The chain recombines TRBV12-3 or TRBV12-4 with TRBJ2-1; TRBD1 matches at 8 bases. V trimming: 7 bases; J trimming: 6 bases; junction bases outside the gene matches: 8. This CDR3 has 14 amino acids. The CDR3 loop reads CASNRGQGLNEQFF. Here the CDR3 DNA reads TGTGCCAGCAACCGAGGACAGGGTCTCAATGAGCAGTTCTTC.

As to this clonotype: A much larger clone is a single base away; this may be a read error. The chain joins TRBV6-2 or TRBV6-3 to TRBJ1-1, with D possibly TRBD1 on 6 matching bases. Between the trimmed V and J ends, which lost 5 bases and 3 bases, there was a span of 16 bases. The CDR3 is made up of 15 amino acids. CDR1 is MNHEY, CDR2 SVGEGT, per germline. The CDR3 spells CASSPRTAGDTEAFF. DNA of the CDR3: TGTGCCAGCAGTCCCCGGACAGCGGGGGACACTGAAGCTTTCTTT.

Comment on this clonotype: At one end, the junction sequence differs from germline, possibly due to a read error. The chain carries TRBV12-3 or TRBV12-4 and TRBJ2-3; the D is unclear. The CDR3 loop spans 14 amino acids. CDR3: CASSLTEYTDAQYF. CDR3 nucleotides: TGTGCCAGCAGTTTAACAGAGTACACAGATGCGCAGTATTTT.